Listed below are T cell receptor beta chains from one sample, sequenced in a study of pediatric ulcerative colitis. TCRdb's copy holds only in-frame clones and misses some; the assay was immunoSEQ multiplex PCR. Among approximately 18,000 clones listed, approximately 73% were seen once. Material: gut tissue. These receptor sequences come from a boy under 18 with moderate ulcerative colitis. The CDR3 runs from the conserved cysteine through the conserved F or W. Each record gives: D gene, clone size, V gene, J gene, CDR3 DNA, CDR3 protein. A D gene is named only where the DNA matches it firmly. Size values are once, few and many counts, or a class for expanded clones, and some rows have none.

TRBD1	few	TRBV2	TRBJ1-6	TGTGCCAGCAGTGGGGACAGTTATAATTCACCCCTCCACTTT	CASSGDSYNSPLHF
TRBD1	NA	TRBV5-6	TRBJ1-6	TGTGCCAGCAGTTCGACAGGGGCCCCTTCTTCACCCCTCCACTTT	CASSSTGAPSSPLHF
NA	NA	TRBV18	TRBJ2-5	TGTGCCAGCTCAAGGAATTTCCAAGAGACCCAGTACTTC	CASSRNFQETQYF
TRBD1	NA	TRBV30	TRBJ1-1	TGTGCCTGGAGTATAGGACAGGGAGGGTCAGCTTTCTTT	CAWSIGQGGSAFF
TRBD2	few	TRBV9	TRBJ2-7	TGTGCCAGCAGCGTAGGGGGGACTAGCGGCGCCTACGAGCAGTACTTC	CASSVGGTSGAYEQYF
NA	NA	TRBV2	TRBJ1-1	TGTGCCAGCAGTGATGGGCAGGCCGGGAATCAAGAAGCTTTCTTT	CASSDGQAGNQEAFF
NA	few	TRBV5-6	TRBJ2-7	TGTGCCAGCAGCTTATTTGGGACATCGTGGCAGTACTTC	CASSLFGTSWQYF
NA	NA	TRBV2	TRBJ1-2	TGTGCCAGCAGTCCCGGCGGGGGGCGAAATAACTATGGCTACACCTTC	CASSPGGGRNNYGYTF
NA	few	TRBV14	TRBJ1-1	TGTGCCAGCAGCCAATACAGGGAGAGCACTGAAGCTTTCTTT	CASSQYRESTEAFF
NA	NA	TRBV6-5	TRBJ1-2	TGTGCCGTCTTAGGCAGGATGAACTATGGCTACACCTTC	CAVLGRMNYGYTF
TRBD1	NA	TRBV27	TRBJ1-1	TGTGCCAGCAGTTTATCGTACGGACAGGGGGGCTTCGACACTGAAGCTTTCTTT	CASSLSYGQGGFDTEAFF
TRBD2	NA	TRBV5-1	TRBJ2-1	TGCGCCAGCAGCTTGGGCCGCGGACTAGCGGGATACAGCTCCTACAATGAGCAGTTCTTC	CASSLGRGLAGYSSYNEQFF
TRBD2	NA	TRBV4-2	TRBJ2-7	TGTGCCAGCAGCCCAGCCGGGACTAGCGGTTCCTACGAGCAGTACTTC	CASSPAGTSGSYEQYF
NA	NA	TRBV4-3	TRBJ2-2	TGCGCCAGCAGCCAATCGAGTACGGGGCGACCGGGGGAGCTGTTTTTT	CASSQSSTGRPGELFF
TRBD1	once	TRBV7-8	TRBJ1-4	TGTGCCAGCAGCTTATCTGGCAGGGGGGAAAAACTGTTTTTT	CASSLSGRGEKLFF
NA	NA	TRBV5-1	TRBJ1-6	TGCGCCAGCAGCTTAACGACAGGCGGGGGTAATTCACCCCTCCACTTT	CASSLTTGGGNSPLHF
TRBD1	NA	TRBV2	TRBJ2-7	TGTGCCAGGGGGGGACAGGGCTACGAGCAGTACTTC	CARGGQGYEQYF
NA	NA	TRBV30	TRBJ2-7	TGTGCCTGGGGGATGTACAGGACGCCGTACGAGCAGTACTTC	CAWGMYRTPYEQYF
NA	NA	TRBV18	TRBJ1-6	TGTGCCAGCTCACCACGTGAGGGTCGCTCACCCCTCCACTTT	CASSPREGRSPLHF
NA	NA	TRBV7-2	TRBJ1-2	TGTGCCAGCAGCTTTACTTCCCCGGTTAGGGATCCGTACTATGGCTACACCTTC	CASSFTSPVRDPYYGYTF
NA	few	TRBV27	TRBJ1-5	TGTGCCAGCAGCCCCGGTTCCGGGACACATAGCAATCAGCCCCAGCATTTT	CASSPGSGTHSNQPQHF
NA	NA	TRBV2	TRBJ2-1	TGTGCCAGCAGTGAGGGCGGTTACAATGAGCAGTTCTTC	CASSEGGYNEQFF
TRBD1	NA	TRBV5-4	TRBJ1-2	TGTGCCAGCAATTACAGGGGGCGTAACTATGGCTACACCTTC	CASNYRGRNYGYTF
NA	NA	TRBV5-6	TRBJ2-1	TGTGCCAGCAGCTGGTACGACGGGCGGTCCTACAATGAGCAGTTCTTC	CASSWYDGRSYNEQFF
NA	NA	TRBV6-1	TRBJ1-1	TGTGCCAGCACCCGGACCACTGAAGCTTTCTTT	CASTRTTEAFF
TRBD2	few	TRBV11-2	TRBJ2-7	TGTGCCAGCAGCCACAGCGGGGGGCCTTACGAGCAGTACTTC	CASSHSGGPYEQYF
TRBD2	NA	TRBV5-4	TRBJ2-5	TGTGCCAGCAGTCGGACTAGCGGGCTTCAAGAGACCCAGTACTTC	CASSRTSGLQETQYF